This TCR beta chain was recovered during a study of T cell responses to AZD1222 COVID-19 vaccine. Looking at the study overall: Second doses at about 4 or about 12 weeks were pooled.

Regarding the study as a whole: CD4 TCRs associated with vaccination spanned spike, dominating at 160-218 and 743-854. Nearly half of spike-specific TCRs reportedly target variant regions that are unmutated in the B.1.351 and B.1.1.7 variants. Recipients of two AZD1222 doses showed rising Spike-specific TCR breadth and depth.

The CDR3 is made up of 13 amino acids. CDR1 and CDR2 from the germline V gene are SEHNR and FQNEAQ (reference sequence). V gave up 7 bases and J gave up 3 bases, with 13 bases separating them. The assay was immunoSEQ multiplex PCR, and TCRdb's table has in-frame clones only and misses some. This table holds about 140,000 clones, 90% found once. As to this clone: Its matching antigen is unknown.

The sequencing here drew on peripheral blood, taken on day 0 of AZD1222 vaccination. J is TRBJ2-7 and V is TRBV7-9; TRBD2 is a possible D gene (5 bases). The receptor was isolated from an adult in good health. CDR3 in amino acids: CASTSDSIYEQYF. The CDR3 DNA reads TGTGCCAGCACCTCGGACTCCATCTACGAGCAGTACTTC. The full variable domain, with the rest looked up from reference TRBV7-9 and TRBJ2-7, is DTGVSQNPRHKITKRGQNVTFRCDPISEHNRLYWYRQTLGQGPEFLTYFQNEAQLEKSRLLSDRFSAERPKGSFSTLEIQRTEQGDSAMYLCASTSDSIYEQYFGPGTRLTVT.